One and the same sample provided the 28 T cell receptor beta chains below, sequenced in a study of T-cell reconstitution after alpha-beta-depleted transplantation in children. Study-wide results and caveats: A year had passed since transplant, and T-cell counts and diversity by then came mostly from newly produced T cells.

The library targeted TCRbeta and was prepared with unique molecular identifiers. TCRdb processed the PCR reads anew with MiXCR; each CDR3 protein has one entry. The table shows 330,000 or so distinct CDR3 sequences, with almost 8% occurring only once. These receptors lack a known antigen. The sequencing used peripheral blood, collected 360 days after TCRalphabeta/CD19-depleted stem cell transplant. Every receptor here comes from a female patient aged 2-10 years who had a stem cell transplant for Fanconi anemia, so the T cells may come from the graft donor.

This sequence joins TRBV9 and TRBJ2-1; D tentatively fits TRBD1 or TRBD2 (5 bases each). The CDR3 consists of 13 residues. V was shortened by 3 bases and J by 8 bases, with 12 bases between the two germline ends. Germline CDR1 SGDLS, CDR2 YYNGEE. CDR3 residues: CASSAWGIDEQFF. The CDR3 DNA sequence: TGTGCCAGCAGCGCGTGGGGGATCGATGAGCAGTTCTTC.

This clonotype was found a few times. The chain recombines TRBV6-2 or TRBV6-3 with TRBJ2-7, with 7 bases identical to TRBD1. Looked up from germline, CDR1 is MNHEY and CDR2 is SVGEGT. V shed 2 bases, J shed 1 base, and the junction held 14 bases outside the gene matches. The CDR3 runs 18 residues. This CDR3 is CASSYRYGIGQESYEQYV. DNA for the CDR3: TGTGCCAGCAGTTACCGGTACGGTATAGGACAGGAGTCCTACGAGCAGTACGTC.

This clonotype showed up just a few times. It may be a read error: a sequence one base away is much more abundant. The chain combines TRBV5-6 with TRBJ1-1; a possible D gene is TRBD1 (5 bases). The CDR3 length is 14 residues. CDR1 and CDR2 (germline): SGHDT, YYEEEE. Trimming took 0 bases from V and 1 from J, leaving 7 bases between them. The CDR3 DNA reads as TGTGCCAGCAGCTTGGCGGGACCGAACACTGAAGCTTTCTTT. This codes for CASSLAGPNTEAFF.

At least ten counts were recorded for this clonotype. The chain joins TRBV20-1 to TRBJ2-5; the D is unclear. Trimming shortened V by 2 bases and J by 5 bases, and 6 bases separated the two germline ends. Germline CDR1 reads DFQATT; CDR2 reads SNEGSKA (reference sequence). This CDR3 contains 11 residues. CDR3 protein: CSARPWETQYF. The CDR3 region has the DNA TGCAGTGCTAGACCCTGGGAGACCCAGTACTTC.

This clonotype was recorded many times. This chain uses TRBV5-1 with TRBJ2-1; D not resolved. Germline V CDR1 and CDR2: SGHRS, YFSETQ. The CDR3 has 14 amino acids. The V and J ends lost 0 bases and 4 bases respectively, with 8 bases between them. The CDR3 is CASSLGALYNEQFF. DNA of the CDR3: TGCGCCAGCAGCTTGGGAGCCCTATACAATGAGCAGTTCTTC.

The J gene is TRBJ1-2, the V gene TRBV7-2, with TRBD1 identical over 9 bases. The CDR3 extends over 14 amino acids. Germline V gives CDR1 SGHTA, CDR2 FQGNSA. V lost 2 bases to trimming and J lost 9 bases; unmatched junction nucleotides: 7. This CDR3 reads CASSLSGTGTRYTF. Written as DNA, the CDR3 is TGTGCCAGCAGCTTAAGTGGGACAGGGACCCGCTACACCTTC.

The CDR3 loop is CASSQGKGLAGGGPYEQYF. CDR3 sequence (DNA): TGTGCCAGCAGCCAAGGAAAGGGACTAGCGGGAGGCGGGCCCTACGAGCAGTACTTC. V gene TRBV4-2 combines with J gene TRBJ2-7; 15 bases line up with TRBD2. Trimming took 1 base from V and 2 from J; bases not matched to a gene: 9. The CDR3 spans 19 residues. Germline V gives CDR1 LGHNA, CDR2 YNFKEQ.

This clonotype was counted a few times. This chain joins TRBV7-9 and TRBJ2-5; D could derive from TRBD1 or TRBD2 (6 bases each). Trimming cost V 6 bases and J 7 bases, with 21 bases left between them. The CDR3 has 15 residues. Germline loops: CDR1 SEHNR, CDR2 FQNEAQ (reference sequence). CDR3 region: CASSHRGTSSGTQYF. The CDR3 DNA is TGTGCCAGCAGTCATAGGGGGACTTCTTCAGGGACCCAGTACTTC.

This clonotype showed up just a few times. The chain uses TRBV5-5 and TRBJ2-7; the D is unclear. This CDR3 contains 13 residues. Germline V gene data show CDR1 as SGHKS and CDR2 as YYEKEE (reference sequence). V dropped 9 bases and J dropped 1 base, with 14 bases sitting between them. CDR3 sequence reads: CAMAPAESYEQYF. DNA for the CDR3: TGTGCCATGGCCCCAGCAGAATCCTACGAGCAGTACTTC. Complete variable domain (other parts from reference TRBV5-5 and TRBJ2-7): DAGVTQSPTHLIKTRGQQVTLRCSPISGHKSVSWYQQVLGQGPQFIFQYYEKEERGRGNFPDRFSARQFPNYSSELNVNALLLGDSALYLCAMAPAESYEQYFGPGTRLTVT.

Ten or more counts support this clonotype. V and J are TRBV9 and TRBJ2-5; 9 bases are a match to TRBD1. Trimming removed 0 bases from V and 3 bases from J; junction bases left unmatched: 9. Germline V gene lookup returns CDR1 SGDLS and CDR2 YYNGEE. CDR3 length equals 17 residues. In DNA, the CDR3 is TGTGCCAGCAGCGTAGACCCGCTACAGGGGGCAAAAGAGACCCAGTACTTC. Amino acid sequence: CASSVDPLQGAKETQYF.

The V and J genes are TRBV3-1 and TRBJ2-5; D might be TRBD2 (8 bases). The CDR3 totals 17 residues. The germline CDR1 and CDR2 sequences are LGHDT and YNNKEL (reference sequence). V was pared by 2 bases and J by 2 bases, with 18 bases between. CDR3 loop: CASSQRGLAGPQETQYF. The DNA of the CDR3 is TGTGCCAGCAGCCAAAGGGGGCTAGCGGGTCCACAAGAGACCCAGTACTTC.

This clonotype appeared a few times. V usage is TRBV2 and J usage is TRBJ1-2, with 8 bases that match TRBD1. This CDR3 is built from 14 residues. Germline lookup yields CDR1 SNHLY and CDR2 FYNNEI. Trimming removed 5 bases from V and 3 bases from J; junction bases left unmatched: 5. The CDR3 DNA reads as TGTGCCAGCAGTTCGACAGGGGCTGACTATGGCTACACCTTC. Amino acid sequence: CASSSTGADYGYTF.

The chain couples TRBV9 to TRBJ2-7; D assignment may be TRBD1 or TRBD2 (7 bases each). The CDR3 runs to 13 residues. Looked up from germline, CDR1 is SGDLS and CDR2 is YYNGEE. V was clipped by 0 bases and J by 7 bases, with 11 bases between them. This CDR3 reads CASSVARGGEQYF. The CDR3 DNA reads TGTGCCAGCAGCGTAGCCAGGGGGGGAGAGCAGTACTTC.

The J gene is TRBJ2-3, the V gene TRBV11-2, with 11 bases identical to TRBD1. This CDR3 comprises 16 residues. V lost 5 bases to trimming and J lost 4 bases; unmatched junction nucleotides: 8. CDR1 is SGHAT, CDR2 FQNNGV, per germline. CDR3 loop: CASSLRTGGLADTQYF. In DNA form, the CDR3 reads TGTGCCAGCAGCCTCCGGACAGGGGGCCTGGCAGATACGCAGTATTTT.

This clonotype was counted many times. The CDR3: CAISEPQGALYEQYF. DNA of the CDR3: TGTGCCATCAGTGAGCCCCAGGGAGCCCTCTACGAGCAGTACTTC. The chain uses TRBV10-3 and TRBJ2-7, with D possibly being TRBD1 or TRBD2 (5 bases each). Per the germline V gene, CDR1 is ENHRY and CDR2 is SYGVKD. This CDR3 comprises 15 residues. Deletions cut 2 bases from V and 3 bases from J, with 14 bases between.

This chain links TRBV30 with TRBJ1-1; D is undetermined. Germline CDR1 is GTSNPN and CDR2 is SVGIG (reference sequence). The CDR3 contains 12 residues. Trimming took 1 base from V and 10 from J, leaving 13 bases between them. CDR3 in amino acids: CAWSALRGRAFF. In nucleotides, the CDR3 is TGTGCCTGGAGTGCCCTACGAGGACGAGCTTTCTTT. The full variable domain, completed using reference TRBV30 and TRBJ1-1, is SQTIHQWPATLVQPVGSPLSLECTVEGTSNPNLYWYRQAAGRGLQLLFYSVGIGQISSEVPQNLSASRPQDRQFILSSKKLLLSDSGFYLCAWSALRGRAFFGQGTRLTVV.

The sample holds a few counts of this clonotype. The CDR3 DNA reads as TGCGCCAGCAACTACAATTCCGGGACTAGGGTTGAAAATGAGCAGTTCTTC. This translates into CASNYNSGTRVENEQFF. The V and J genes are TRBV5-1 and TRBJ2-1; 8 nucleotides align to TRBD2. Germline CDR1 and CDR2: SGHRS and YFSETQ. This CDR3 region has 17 residues. V lost 6 bases and J lost 7; bases outside the gene matches: 18.

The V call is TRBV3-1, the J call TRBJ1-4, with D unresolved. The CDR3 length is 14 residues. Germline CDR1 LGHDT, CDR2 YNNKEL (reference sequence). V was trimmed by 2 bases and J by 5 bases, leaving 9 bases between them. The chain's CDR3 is CASSQRNNNEKLFF. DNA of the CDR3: TGTGCCAGCAGCCAAAGGAACAACAATGAAAAACTGTTTTTT.

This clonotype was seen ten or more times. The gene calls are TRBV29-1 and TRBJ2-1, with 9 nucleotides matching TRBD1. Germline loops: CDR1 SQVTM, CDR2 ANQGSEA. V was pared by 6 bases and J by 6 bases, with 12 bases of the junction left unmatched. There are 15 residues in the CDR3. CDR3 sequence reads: CSVPPGQGRVNEQFF. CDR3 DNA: TGCAGCGTCCCCCCGGGACAGGGAAGAGTCAATGAGCAGTTCTTC.

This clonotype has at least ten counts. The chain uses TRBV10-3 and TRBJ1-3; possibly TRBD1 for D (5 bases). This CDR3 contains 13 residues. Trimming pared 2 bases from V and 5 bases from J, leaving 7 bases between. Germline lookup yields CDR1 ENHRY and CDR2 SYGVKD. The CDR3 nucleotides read TGTGCCATCAGTGAGGACAGCCGAAACACCATATATTTT. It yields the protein CAISEDSRNTIYF.

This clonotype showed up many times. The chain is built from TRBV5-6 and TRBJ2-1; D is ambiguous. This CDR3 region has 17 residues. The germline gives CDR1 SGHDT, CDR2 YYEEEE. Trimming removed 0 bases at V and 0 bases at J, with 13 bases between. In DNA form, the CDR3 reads TGTGCCAGCAGCTTGGTGCTCCCGCTTAGCTCCTACAATGAGCAGTTCTTC. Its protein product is CASSLVLPLSSYNEQFF. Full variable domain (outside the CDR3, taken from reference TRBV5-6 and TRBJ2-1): DAGVTQSPTHLIKTRGQQVTLRCSPKSGHDTVSWYQQALGQGPQFIFQYYEEEERQRGNFPDRFSGHQFPNYSSELNVNALLLGDSALYLCASSLVLPLSSYNEQFFGPGTRLTVL.

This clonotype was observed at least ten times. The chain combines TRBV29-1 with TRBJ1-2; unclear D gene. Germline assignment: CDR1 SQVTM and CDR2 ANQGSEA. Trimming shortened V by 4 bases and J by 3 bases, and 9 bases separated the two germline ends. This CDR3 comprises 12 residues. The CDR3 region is CSVVSQYYGYTF. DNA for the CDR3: TGCAGCGTTGTAAGTCAATACTATGGCTACACCTTC.

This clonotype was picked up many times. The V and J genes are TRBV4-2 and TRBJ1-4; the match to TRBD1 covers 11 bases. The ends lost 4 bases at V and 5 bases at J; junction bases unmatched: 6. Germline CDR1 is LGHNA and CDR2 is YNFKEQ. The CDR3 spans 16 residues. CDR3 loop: CASSRSGTGGNEKLFF. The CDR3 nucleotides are TGTGCCAGCAGCCGTTCCGGGACAGGGGGGAATGAAAAACTGTTTTTT.

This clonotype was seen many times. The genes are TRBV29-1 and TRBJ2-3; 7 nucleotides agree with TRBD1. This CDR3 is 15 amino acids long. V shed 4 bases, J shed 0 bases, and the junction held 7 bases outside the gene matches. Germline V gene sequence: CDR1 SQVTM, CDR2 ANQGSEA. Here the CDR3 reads CSVGLGGLSTDTQYF. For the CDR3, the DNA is TGCAGCGTTGGGCTAGGGGGCCTCAGCACAGATACGCAGTATTTT.

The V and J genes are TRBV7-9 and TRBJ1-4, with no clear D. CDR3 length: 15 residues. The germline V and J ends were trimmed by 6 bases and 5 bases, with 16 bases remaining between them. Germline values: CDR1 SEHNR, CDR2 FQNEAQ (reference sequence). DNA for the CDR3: TGTGCCAGCAGTCTTTCAGTACCGGGCAATGAAAAACTGTTTTTT. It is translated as CASSLSVPGNEKLFF. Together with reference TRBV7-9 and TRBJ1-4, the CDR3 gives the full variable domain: DTGVSQNPRHKITKRGQNVTFRCDPISEHNRLYWYRQTLGQGPEFLTYFQNEAQLEKSRLLSDRFSAERPKGSFSTLEIQRTEQGDSAMYLCASSLSVPGNEKLFFGSGTQLSVL.

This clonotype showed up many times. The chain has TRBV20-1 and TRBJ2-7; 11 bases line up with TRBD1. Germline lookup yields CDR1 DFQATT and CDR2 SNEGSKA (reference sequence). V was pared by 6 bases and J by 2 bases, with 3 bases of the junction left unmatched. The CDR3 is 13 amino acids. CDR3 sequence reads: CSARDRGAYEQYV. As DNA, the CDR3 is TGCAGTGCCAGGGACAGGGGGGCCTACGAGCAGTACGTC.

CDR3 residues: CASSLTGRESGGYTF. CDR3 in DNA: TGTGCCAGCAGCTTGACGGGTCGTGAGTCGGGTGGCTACACCTTC. This chain links TRBV5-5 with TRBJ1-2; D gene ambiguous. The V gene's germline CDR1 is SGHKS and CDR2 YYEKEE (reference sequence). This CDR3 comprises 15 residues. The V end lost 1 base, the J end lost 7 bases, and 17 bases lay between the germline ends.

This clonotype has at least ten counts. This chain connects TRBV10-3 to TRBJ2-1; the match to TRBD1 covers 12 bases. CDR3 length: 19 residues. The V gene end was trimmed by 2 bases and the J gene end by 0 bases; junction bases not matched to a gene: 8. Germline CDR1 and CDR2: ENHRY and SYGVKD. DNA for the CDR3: TGTGCCATCAGTGAGCCGGGACAGGGGGCTAGCGGCTCCTACAATGAGCAGTTCTTC. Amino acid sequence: CAISEPGQGASGSYNEQFF.